The next 31 T cell receptor beta chains were all read from a single sample in a study of blood T cell repertoires in COVID-19. Clones were read by immunoSEQ multiplex PCR, and TCRdb kept only the in-frame ones, dropping some. The table shows roughly 120,000 clones, with 84% occurring only once. The source material was peripheral blood. The receptor source for this set is a woman older than 75 with active or convalescent COVID-19.

This sequence joins TRBV19 and TRBJ2-4; 7 nucleotides agree with TRBD2. V lost 7 bases to trimming and J lost 6 bases; unmatched junction nucleotides: 9. The CDR3 totals 14 residues. The germline CDR1 and CDR2 sequences are LNHDA and SQIVND (reference sequence). CDR3 loop: CASISPGLGNIQYF. CDR3 DNA: TGTGCCAGTATTTCGCCCGGACTAGGAAACATTCAGTACTTC.

The chain uses TRBV18 and TRBJ2-7; 11 nucleotides match TRBD1. The CDR3 has 14 amino acids. Trimming at V came to 3 bases and at J to 6 bases, leaving 4 bases not matched to a gene. CDR1 and CDR2 (germline): KGHSH, LQKENI. For the CDR3, the DNA is TGTGCCAGCTCACCTCCGGGGACAGGGGGCGAGCAGTACTTC. This translates into CASSPPGTGGEQYF.

This clone was seen only once. V usage is TRBV28 and J usage is TRBJ2-7; D is unclear. With 2 bases removed from V and 6 bases from J, the gap between germline ends came to 11 bases. Germline assignment: CDR1 MDHEN and CDR2 SYDVKM. CDR3 length: 13 residues. The CDR3 DNA reads as TGTGCCAGCAGTTTAAGTACCCCTACCGAGCAGTACTTC. It codes for CASSLSTPTEQYF. Together with reference TRBV28 and TRBJ2-7, the CDR3 gives the full variable domain: DVKVTQSSRYLVKRTGEKVFLECVQDMDHENMFWYRQDPGLGLRLIYFSYDVKMKEKGDIPEGYSVSREKKERFSLILESASTNQTSMYLCASSLSTPTEQYFGPGTRLTVT.

This clone was seen more than once but under ten times. Other DNA sequences in this sample translate to the same CDR3. V is TRBV24-1 and J is TRBJ2-2; 8 nucleotides match TRBD1. CDR1 and CDR2 from the germline V gene are KGHDR and SFDVKD. V lost 10 bases and J lost 3; bases outside the gene matches: 6. The CDR3 totals 14 residues. The CDR3 bases are TGTGCCACGAGGCCGGGACAGGACACCGGGGAGCTGTTTTTT. The encoded protein is CATRPGQDTGELFF.

V usage is TRBV5-1 and J usage is TRBJ2-7, with 7 positions matching TRBD2. Trimming took 0 bases from V and 1 from J; bases not matched to a gene: 4. The CDR3 consists of 15 residues. Germline-derived CDR1 and CDR2 are SGHRS and YFSETQ. CDR3 in amino acids: CASSLASGISYEQYF. DNA of the CDR3: TGCGCCAGCAGCTTGGCTAGCGGAATTTCCTACGAGCAGTACTTC.

The chain links TRBV28 to TRBJ2-7; 8 bases align to TRBD1. The CDR3 consists of 13 residues. Trimming took 7 bases from V and 6 from J; bases not matched to a gene: 8. Germline CDR1 and CDR2: MDHEN and SYDVKM. CDR3 region: CASTLDRVAEQYF. The DNA of the CDR3 is TGTGCCAGCACCCTGGACAGGGTCGCCGAGCAGTACTTC. The variable domain in full, with the rest retrieved from reference TRBV28 and TRBJ2-7, is DVKVTQSSRYLVKRTGEKVFLECVQDMDHENMFWYRQDPGLGLRLIYFSYDVKMKEKGDIPEGYSVSREKKERFSLILESASTNQTSMYLCASTLDRVAEQYFGPGTRLTVT.

The chain couples TRBV5-1 to TRBJ2-7; TRBD2 matches 8 bases. With V trimmed by 2 bases and J by 5 bases, 9 bases remained unmatched. Germline CDR1 SGHRS, CDR2 YFSETQ. The length of the CDR3 is 15 residues. DNA for the CDR3: TGCGCCAGCAGCTTAATGAGCGGGAGTATCGACGAGCAGTACTTC. Its protein is CASSLMSGSIDEQYF.

V and J are TRBV23-1 and TRBJ2-5, with D possibly being TRBD1 (5 bases). TRBV23-1 is an ORF, with its function uncertain. With 3 bases removed from V and 6 bases from J, the gap between germline ends came to 11 bases. The length of the CDR3 is 13 residues. The CDR3 protein is CASSHRVVKTQYF. CDR3 DNA sequence: TGCGCCAGCAGTCACAGGGTGGTGAAGACCCAGTACTTC.

The chain combines TRBV16 with TRBJ1-3; D not certain. The CDR3 has 16 amino acids. Germline values: CDR1 KGHSY, CDR2 FQNENV. Deletions cut 4 bases from V and 4 bases from J, with 17 bases between. The CDR3 DNA reads as TGTGCCAGCAGCCCAGCTGAGGGATTGCGAGGAAACACCATATATTTT. Translating it yields CASSPAEGLRGNTIYF.

The V call is TRBV19, the J call TRBJ2-6; D is perhaps TRBD2 (6 bases). CDR1 LNHDA and CDR2 SQIVND come from the germline V gene (reference sequence). This CDR3 has 16 residues. V lost 0 bases to trimming and J lost 4 bases, with 10 bases between them. CDR3 coding DNA: TGTGCCAGTAGTATAGATGGGGGGTCCGGGGCCAACGTCCTGACTTTC. This sequence encodes CASSIDGGSGANVLTF.

This CDR3 reads CASSDSGGANVLTF. The DNA for the CDR3 is TGTGCCAGCAGTGACTCAGGGGGAGCCAACGTCCTGACTTTC. The chain links TRBV6-4 to TRBJ2-6, with D perhaps matching TRBD1 (6 bases). The CDR3 spans 14 residues. Germline loops: CDR1 MRHNA, CDR2 SNTAGT. Trimming cost V 0 bases and J 7 bases, with 7 bases left between them.

The chain carries TRBV28 and TRBJ2-7; 13 bases match TRBD2. The germline V gene has CDR1 MDHEN and CDR2 SYDVKM. J lost 4 bases, V lost 7 bases, and 10 bases had no gene match. This CDR3 spans 16 amino acids. The DNA for the CDR3 is TGTGCCAGCAATCCTCGGACTAGCGGGAGCATTTACGAGCAGTACTTC. Amino acid sequence: CASNPRTSGSIYEQYF.

The chain recombines TRBV3-1 (or the pseudogene TRBV3-2) with TRBJ1-2; no reliable D call. In germline, CDR1 is LGHDT, CDR2 YNNKEL (reference sequence). Trimming stripped 4 bases from V and 2 bases from J, with 11 bases between. The CDR3 runs 14 residues. CDR3 loop: CASSPPVLNYGYTF. The DNA for the CDR3 is TGTGCCAGCAGCCCCCCGGTATTAAACTATGGCTACACCTTC.

This rearrangement joins TRBV9 to TRBJ2-1; the D is unclear. Trimming took 3 bases from V and 7 from J, leaving 14 bases between them. The CDR3 loop spans 14 amino acids. CDR1 is SGDLS and CDR2 is YYNGEE in the germline V gene. In nucleotides, the CDR3 is TGTGCCAGCAGCGCCCCCGTTTATGAGAATGAGCAGTTCTTC. The encoded protein is CASSAPVYENEQFF.

The V gene is TRBV3-1 (or the pseudogene TRBV3-2), the J gene TRBJ2-4, with 7 bases that match TRBD1. The CDR3 spans 17 residues. Looked up from germline, CDR1 is LGHDT and CDR2 is YNNKEL (reference sequence). J was trimmed by 6 bases and V by 0 bases; bases with no gene match: 11. The CDR3 region has the DNA TGTGCCAGCAGCCAAGATCAAGGGGGCGGTCTTTCAAACATTCAGTACTTC. Translation: CASSQDQGGGLSNIQYF.

The rearrangement links TRBV11-2 to TRBJ2-2, with a weak D call TRBD1 (7 bases). The ends were cut back, 8 bases at V and 2 bases at J, with 21 bases in the middle. The CDR3 has 17 residues. The V gene's germline CDR1 is SGHAT and CDR2 FQNNGV. The CDR3 DNA reads TGTGCCAGCCGAACTTGGCGGGGACAGAGTAACACCGGGGAGCTGTTTTTT. As protein: CASRTWRGQSNTGELFF.

The gene calls are TRBV9 and TRBJ1-4, with 8 bases lining up with TRBD1. The trim removed 2 bases at V and 7 bases at J, leaving 7 bases unmatched. The CDR3 runs to 15 residues. The germline gives CDR1 SGDLS, CDR2 YYNGEE. CDR3 nucleotide sequence: TGTGCCAGCAGCGTTGACAGGGGCAGGGCTGAAAAACTGTTTTTT. Its protein product is CASSVDRGRAEKLFF. The full variable domain, in which reference TRBV9 and TRBJ1-4 provide the parts outside the CDR3, is DSGVTQTPKHLITATGQRVTLRCSPRSGDLSVYWYQQSLDQGLQFLIQYYNGEERAKGNILERFSAQQFPDLHSELNLSSLELGDSALYFCASSVDRGRAEKLFFGSGTQLSVL.

This clone occurred once. The J gene is TRBJ2-7, the V gene TRBV27; weak D call: TRBD2 (5 bases). This CDR3 is built from 15 residues. CDR1 and CDR2 from the germline V gene are MNHEY and SMNVEV (reference sequence). V was cut by 3 bases and J by 3 bases, with 15 bases left in between. The CDR3 region has the DNA TGTGCCAGCAGTTTCCTAGCTGGGATGATCTACGAGCAGTACTTC. Residues: CASSFLAGMIYEQYF.

The J gene is TRBJ2-3, the V gene TRBV4-1; weak D call: TRBD2 (5 bases). CDR1 is MGHRA and CDR2 is YSYEKL in the germline V gene. The CDR3 length is 14 residues. With 0 bases removed from V and 14 bases from J, the gap between germline ends came to 18 bases. The CDR3 nucleotides are TGCGCCAGCAGCCAAGATGATCTTCTAGCTAGCAGGTATTTT. Translated, it gives CASSQDDLLASRYF.

This clone was seen a few times. The rearrangement uses TRBV5-1 and TRBJ2-1; 10 nucleotides line up with TRBD2. CDR3 size: 14 residues. The ends lost 0 bases at V and 6 bases at J; junction bases unmatched: 0. From germline, CDR1 is SGHRS and CDR2 YFSETQ. CDR3 nucleotides: TGCGCCAGCAGCTTGGCTAGCGGGAGCAATGAGCAGTTCTTC. Translated, it gives CASSLASGSNEQFF.

This chain joins TRBV5-1 and TRBJ2-7; 9 bases fit TRBD2. CDR1 and CDR2 from the germline V gene are SGHRS and YFSETQ. V shed 2 bases and J 6 bases; nucleotides not matched to a gene: 6. The CDR3 runs 14 residues. The CDR3 reads CASSFSGRGREQYF. CDR3 bases: TGCGCCAGCAGCTTTAGCGGGAGAGGCCGCGAGCAGTACTTC. Looking up the rest from reference TRBV5-1 and TRBJ2-7 gives the full variable domain: KAGVTQTPRYLIKTRGQQVTLSCSPISGHRSVSWYQQTPGQGLQFLFEYFSETQRNKGNFPGRFSGRQFSNSRSEMNVSTLELGDSALYLCASSFSGRGREQYFGPGTRLTVT.

This clone was picked up a small number of times. The DNA of the CDR3 is TGTGCCAGCAGATCCAGCGCGGGAGGAGGGAACACTGAAGCTTTCTTT. Its translation: CASRSSAGGGNTEAFF. The V call is TRBV7-9, the J call TRBJ1-1, with unresolved D. CDR1 and CDR2 (germline): SEHNR, FQNEAQ (reference sequence). Trimming cost V 6 bases and J 1 base, with 18 bases left between them. CDR3 length: 16 amino acids.

The chain joins TRBV18 to TRBJ2-3; D perhaps matches TRBD2 (7 bases). The germline V gene encodes CDR1 KGHSH and CDR2 LQKENI. The CDR3 is 13 residues long. Trimming took 6 bases from V and 6 from J, leaving 13 bases between them. In DNA, the CDR3 is TGTGCCAGCTCCCTACAGGGAGGGGATACGCAGTATTTT. Translation: CASSLQGGDTQYF.

V usage is TRBV10-3 and J usage is TRBJ1-4; 11 positions agree with TRBD1. After removal of 10 bases from V and 6 bases from J, the junction contained 4 bases not matched to a gene. The CDR3 has 13 residues. From germline, CDR1 is ENHRY and CDR2 SYGVKD. The CDR3 sequence: CATRDRGDEKLFF. The CDR3 bases are TGTGCCACCCGGGACAGGGGGGATGAAAAACTGTTTTTT.

This clone was recorded once. V and J are TRBV19 and TRBJ2-5; D might be TRBD1 (5 bases). Trimming removed 4 bases from V and 2 bases from J, with 14 bases in between. This CDR3 contains 15 residues. Germline lookup yields CDR1 LNHDA and CDR2 SQIVND (reference sequence). The CDR3 bases are TGTGCCAGTAGTACAGGGAATACTATACAAGAGACCCAGTACTTC. Its translation is CASSTGNTIQETQYF.

This chain links TRBV29-1 with TRBJ1-1; D possibly corresponds to TRBD1 (5 bases). Germline-derived CDR1 and CDR2 are SQVTM and ANQGSEA. The V and J ends lost 7 bases and 10 bases respectively, with 13 bases between them. CDR3 length equals 10 residues. In nucleotides, the CDR3 is TGCAGCGGGACGGAAGGGGTAGCTTTCTTT. Protein product: CSGTEGVAFF.

This clone was seen a single time. The chain employs TRBV18 and TRBJ1-3; tentative D call: TRBD1 (5 bases). Trimming pared 5 bases from V and 0 bases from J, leaving 11 bases between. The CDR3 contains 15 residues. Germline V gene lookup returns CDR1 KGHSH and CDR2 LQKENI. CDR3 region: CASSAGPTSGNTIYF. CDR3 sequence (DNA): TGTGCCAGCTCAGCGGGACCGACCTCTGGAAACACCATATATTTT. The full variable domain, with the rest looked up from reference TRBV18 and TRBJ1-3, is NAGVMQNPRHLVRRRGQEARLRCSPMKGHSHVYWYRQLPEEGLKFMVYLQKENIIDESGMPKERFSAEFPKEGPSILRIQQVVRGDSAAYFCASSAGPTSGNTIYFGEGSWLTVV.

This clone was recorded once. The rearrangement joins TRBV10-2 to TRBJ2-3; TRBD2 aligns across 7 bases. The germline V gene has CDR1 WSHSY and CDR2 SAAADI. The CDR3 runs 19 residues. The V gene end was trimmed by 3 bases and the J gene end by 3 bases; junction bases not matched to a gene: 18. CDR3 sequence reads: CASSDPSGGRAKRTDTQYF. DNA of the CDR3: TGCGCCAGCAGTGATCCTAGCGGAGGGAGGGCCAAGAGGACAGATACGCAGTATTTT.

The J gene is TRBJ2-5, the V gene TRBV27; perhaps TRBD1 as D (5 bases). The V gene's germline CDR1 is MNHEY and CDR2 SMNVEV (reference sequence). V was shortened by 3 bases and J by 1 base, with 12 bases between the two germline ends. The CDR3 contains 15 residues. The CDR3 DNA is TGTGCCAGCAGTTTTCTTTCAGGGCCCCAAGAGACCCAGTACTTC. Amino acid sequence: CASSFLSGPQETQYF.

This clone has just a few counts. The chain is built from TRBV7-9 and TRBJ2-7, with D hard to call. With 5 bases removed from V and 7 bases from J, the gap between germline ends came to 9 bases. The V gene's germline CDR1 is SEHNR and CDR2 FQNEAQ (reference sequence). The CDR3 runs to 11 residues. This CDR3 reads CASSPLEEQYF. The CDR3 DNA sequence: TGTGCCAGCAGCCCCTTGGAGGAGCAGTACTTC.

This chain uses TRBV7-8 with TRBJ2-4; 10 bases line up with TRBD2. There are 16 residues in the CDR3. V gave up 4 bases and J gave up 1 base; unmatched junction bases: 4. CDR1 is SGHVS, CDR2 FQNEAQ, per germline. The CDR3 is CASSSEAGGAKNIQYF. In DNA form, the CDR3 reads TGTGCCAGCAGCTCTGAAGCGGGAGGGGCCAAAAACATTCAGTACTTC.